This record concerns one T cell receptor (beta chain) sequence. The target antigen is unknown. This sample is part of a study of prognosis after radiotherapy for stage I lung cancer. Across the study: As radiotherapy, SBRT was administered in 3 to 5 fractions with a biologically effective dose of at least 100 Gy.

Starting from genomic DNA, TCR beta CDR3 was amplified through two-round multiplex PCR. Round one of PCR was performed, and it used primers specific to each TRBV and TRBJ gene. With universal primers, the second PCR round was performed. TCRdb re-analysed the multiplex PCR reads in MiXCR, keeping a single row per CDR3 protein. The profile covers about 12,000 distinct CDR3 sequences, with 54% appearing a single time and under 25% taken by the ten largest. Findings and caveats of the study: Gene usage of TRBV and TRBJ reportedly differed between patients with and without metastases. Patients developing distant metastases showed lower Shannon entropy after stereotactic body radiation therapy.

The sample was PBMCs, taken before or after stereotactic body radiation therapy (not recorded which). This TCR was recovered from a donor over 45 with non-small cell lung cancer.

DNA for the CDR3: TGTGCCAGCATTCCGTCTCCCAATGAGCAGTTCTTC. This gives the protein CASIPSPNEQFF. The V and J genes are TRBV6-2 or TRBV6-3 and TRBJ2-1, with D unresolved. In germline, CDR1 is MNHEY, CDR2 SVGEGT. CDR3 size: 12 residues. V lost 7 bases and J lost 6, with 10 bases in between.